This T cell receptor beta chain stems from a study of blood T cell repertoires in COVID-19. Study as a whole: Donors in the United States, Italy and Spain gave samples during acute or convalescent COVID-19. Sample material is recorded as cDNA or gDNA derived from T cells, B-cell-depleted T cells, or PBMCs.

As handled by the study authors: Amplifying reference gene primers gave estimates of nucleated cell counts. TCRdb's table, derived via immunoSEQ multiplex PCR, lists solely in-frame clones and lacks some. V, J and clone size are taken as reported in that table, and D and trimming were inferred from the DNA itself. This table holds about 150,000 clones, 78% found once. Material: peripheral blood. This clonotype originated in an elderly man with acute or convalescent COVID-19.

The DNA for the CDR3 is TGTGCCAGTAGTCCCGGACAGAGCAAAGAGACCCAGTACTTC. Its translation: CASSPGQSKETQYF. The chain links TRBV19 to TRBJ2-5; perhaps TRBD1 as D (6 bases). The CDR3 extends over 14 amino acids. V was pared by 5 bases and J by 3 bases, with 13 bases between. CDR1 and CDR2 (germline): LNHDA, SQIVND (reference sequence).